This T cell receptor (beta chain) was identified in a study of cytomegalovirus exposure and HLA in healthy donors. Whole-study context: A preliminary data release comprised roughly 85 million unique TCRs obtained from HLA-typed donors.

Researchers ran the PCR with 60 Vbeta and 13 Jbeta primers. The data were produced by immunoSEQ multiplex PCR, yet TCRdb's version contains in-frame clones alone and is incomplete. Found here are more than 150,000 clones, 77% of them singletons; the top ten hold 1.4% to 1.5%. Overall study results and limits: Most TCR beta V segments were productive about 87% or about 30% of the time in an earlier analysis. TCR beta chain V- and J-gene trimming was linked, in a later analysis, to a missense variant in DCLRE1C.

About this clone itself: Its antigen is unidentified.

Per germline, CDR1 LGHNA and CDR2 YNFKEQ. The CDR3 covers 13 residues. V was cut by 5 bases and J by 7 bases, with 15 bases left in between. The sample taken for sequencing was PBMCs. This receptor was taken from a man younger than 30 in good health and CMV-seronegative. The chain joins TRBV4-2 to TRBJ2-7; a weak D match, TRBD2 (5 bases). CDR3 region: CASSTPDSNEQYF. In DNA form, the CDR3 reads TGTGCCAGCAGCACACCGGACTCCAATGAGCAGTACTTC.